Listed here are 17 T cell receptor beta chains from one sample, sequenced in a study of early T cells in non-severe SARS-CoV-2 infection. TCRdb redid the calling of the 5' RACE reads with MiXCR, one entry per CDR3 protein. The sample records roughly 50,000 distinct CDR3 sequences, roughly 6.1% being singletons. The sequencing used whole blood, collected at baseline. These receptor sequences come from an adult who was a healthcare worker with PCR-confirmed SARS-CoV-2 infection or an uninfected control (not recorded which).

This clonotype appeared many times. The chain couples TRBV28 to TRBJ2-1; TRBD2 matches 14 bases. Per germline, CDR1 MDHEN and CDR2 SYDVKM. The V segment lost 3 bases and the J segment 6 bases; nucleotides outside the gene matches: 13. The CDR3 contains 19 residues. CDR3 nucleotide sequence: TGTGCCAGCAGTTTTATTGGACTAGCGGGAGGATTCGGTCCCAATGAGCAGTTCTTC. Encoded protein: CASSFIGLAGGFGPNEQFF.

This clonotype was found many times. The chain recombines TRBV7-8 with TRBJ2-1, with 9 bases aligning to TRBD2. The CDR3 runs to 15 residues. V dropped 1 base and J dropped 7; count of bases not matched to a gene: 5. Germline-derived CDR1 and CDR2 are SGHVS and FQNEAQ. CDR3 sequence reads: CASSLGSGSGNEQFF. DNA for the CDR3: TGTGCCAGCAGCTTAGGTAGCGGGAGTGGGAATGAGCAGTTCTTC.

This clonotype came up many times. CDR3 coding DNA: TGTGCCACCAGCTTAAGACAGGGGGGAGAGCAGTTCTTC. Its translation is CATSLRQGGEQFF. The chain carries TRBV24-1 and TRBJ2-1, with TRBD1 identical over 9 bases. Per the germline V gene, CDR1 is KGHDR and CDR2 is SFDVKD. This CDR3 is 13 amino acids long. V lost 7 bases and J lost 10; bases outside the gene matches: 7.

This clonotype appeared a few times. The chain links TRBV6-1 to TRBJ2-4; D is unresolved. This CDR3 has 14 amino acids. The germline V and J ends were trimmed by 1 base and 8 bases, with 12 bases remaining between them. Germline CDR1 MNHNS, CDR2 SASEGT. The CDR3 DNA is TGTGCCAGCAGTGAAGTAAGGAACAAGGACATTCAGTACTTC. Amino acids: CASSEVRNKDIQYF.

This clonotype was recorded many times. V usage is TRBV28 and J usage is TRBJ1-1, with D possibly being TRBD1 (6 bases). Germline V gene sequence: CDR1 MDHEN, CDR2 SYDVKM. This CDR3 comprises 13 residues. V gave up 6 bases and J gave up 10 bases, with 18 bases separating them. CDR3 bases: TGTGCCAGCAGATCTACAGGGCCCCCGGGAGCTTTCTTT. It translates to CASRSTGPPGAFF.

The rearrangement links TRBV7-7 to TRBJ1-6; no firm D call. Germline lookup yields CDR1 SSHAT and CDR2 FNYEAQ (reference sequence). This CDR3 region has 15 residues. V shed 1 base and J shed 6 bases, with 10 bases lying between them. The CDR3 loop reads CASSLEGVGNSPLHF. Written as DNA, the CDR3 is TGTGCCAGCAGCTTAGAAGGTGTTGGTAATTCACCCCTCCACTTT.

V usage is TRBV3-1 and J usage is TRBJ2-7; D unclear. The V gene's germline CDR1 is LGHDT and CDR2 YNNKEL (reference sequence). The CDR3 consists of 14 residues. Trimming stripped 2 bases from V and 2 bases from J, with 10 bases between. For the CDR3, the DNA is TGTGCCAGCAGCCAACATCAGGCCGCCTACGAGCAGTACTTC. Its protein is CASSQHQAAYEQYF.

This clonotype has ten or more counts. The rearrangement joins TRBV20-1 to TRBJ2-1, with 14 bases fitting TRBD2. The CDR3 extends over 17 amino acids. Trimming took 5 bases from V and 2 from J; bases not matched to a gene: 8. The germline gives CDR1 DFQATT, CDR2 SNEGSKA (reference sequence). The CDR3 DNA reads TGCAGTGCTGTGACTAGCGGGAGGGCCGTAACCTACAATGAGCAGTTCTTC. This sequence encodes CSAVTSGRAVTYNEQFF.

The CDR3: CASSSSRQRSEQYF. In DNA form, the CDR3 reads TGTGCCAGCAGCTCCTCCCGACAGAGAAGCGAGCAGTACTTC. The chain uses TRBV7-8 and TRBJ2-7; possibly TRBD1 for D (5 bases). Germline V lookup: CDR1 SGHVS, CDR2 FQNEAQ. This CDR3 region has 14 residues. Trimming cost V 4 bases and J 6 bases, with 16 bases left between them.

The table lists this clonotype with many counts. The chain is built from TRBV5-1 and TRBJ2-2; either TRBD1 or TRBD2 may fit D (5 bases each). The V end was cut by 1 base, the J end by 5 bases, with 9 bases between. The germline V gene has CDR1 SGHRS and CDR2 YFSETQ. CDR3 length equals 14 residues. The DNA for the CDR3 is TGCGCCAGCAGCTTGAGTGAGGGGACCGGGGAGCTGTTTTTT. It is translated as CASSLSEGTGELFF. Full variable domain (missing parts from reference TRBV5-1 and TRBJ2-2): KAGVTQTPRYLIKTRGQQVTLSCSPISGHRSVSWYQQTPGQGLQFLFEYFSETQRNKGNFPGRFSGRQFSNSRSEMNVSTLELGDSALYLCASSLSEGTGELFFGEGSRLTVL.

J is TRBJ2-3 and V is TRBV7-6; D gene uncertain. V gave up 4 bases and J gave up 2 bases, with 16 bases separating them. Germline CDR1 SGHVS, CDR2 FNYEAQ. The CDR3 loop spans 16 amino acids. The chain's CDR3 is CASSSPGDGYTDTQYF. CDR3 bases: TGTGCCAGCAGCTCGCCCGGAGACGGATACACAGATACGCAGTATTTT.

This clonotype was seen many times. V usage is TRBV28 and J usage is TRBJ2-2; 10 bases agree with TRBD1. Germline trimming cut 7 bases from V and 3 bases from J; bases unmatched to any gene: 5. The CDR3 extends over 15 amino acids. Germline-derived CDR1 and CDR2 are MDHEN and SYDVKM. The CDR3 coding sequence is TGTGCCAGCAAAAGGACAGGGGGGGACACCGGGGAGCTGTTTTTT. It is translated as CASKRTGGDTGELFF. The full variable domain, in which reference TRBV28 and TRBJ2-2 provide the parts outside the CDR3, is DVKVTQSSRYLVKRTGEKVFLECVQDMDHENMFWYRQDPGLGLRLIYFSYDVKMKEKGDIPEGYSVSREKKERFSLILESASTNQTSMYLCASKRTGGDTGELFFGEGSRLTVL.

This chain uses TRBV2 with TRBJ2-2; 7 positions agree with TRBD2. This CDR3 has 13 residues. Germline V gives CDR1 SNHLY, CDR2 FYNNEI. V shed 5 bases, J shed 6 bases, and the junction held 3 bases outside the gene matches. The CDR3 region is CASSRGGSGELFF. In nucleotides, the CDR3 is TGTGCCAGCAGTCGGGGAGGGTCCGGGGAGCTGTTTTTT.

This clonotype was seen more than once but under ten times. The V call is TRBV10-3, the J call TRBJ2-6; no reliable D call. The CDR3 is 19 residues long. Germline V CDR1 and CDR2: ENHRY, SYGVKD. V dropped 3 bases and J dropped 0 bases, with 18 bases sitting between them. The CDR3 DNA follows: TGTGCCATCAGTGACCCCTTGTTGGTGGTTAACTCTGGGGCCAACGTCCTGACTTTC. Protein sequence: CAISDPLLVVNSGANVLTF.

This clonotype was counted a single time. V usage is TRBV6-5 and J usage is TRBJ1-6; D is possibly TRBD1 (5 bases). Trimming took off 2 bases at V and 2 bases at J, with 13 bases between the two ends. There are 17 residues in the CDR3. Germline lookup yields CDR1 MNHEY and CDR2 SVGAGI. The CDR3 sequence is CASSYGSGGTYNSPLHF. The CDR3 bases are TGTGCCAGCAGTTACGGGTCGGGGGGAACCTATAATTCACCCCTCCACTTT.

V usage is TRBV6-1 and J usage is TRBJ1-1, with TRBD1 identical over 9 bases. There are 15 residues in the CDR3. CDR1 MNHNS and CDR2 SASEGT come from the germline V gene. J gave up 1 base and V 7 bases, and 7 bases lay outside the gene matches. For the CDR3, the DNA is TGTGCCAGCAAGACAGGGGGAGTGCCGAACACTGAAGCTTTCTTT. This translates into CASKTGGVPNTEAFF.

This clonotype has a count of ten or more. J is TRBJ1-1 and V is TRBV12-3 or TRBV12-4; D gene uncertain. This CDR3 contains 12 residues. Trimming left V 6 bases short and J 5 bases short, with 10 bases between. DNA of the CDR3: TGTGCCAGCAGCCAACGACGGACTGAAGCTTTCTTT. Translating it yields CASSQRRTEAFF.